The clone carrying this T cell receptor (beta chain) has just a few counts. The antigen remains undetermined. The sample originates from a study of metastatic and nonmetastatic thyroid tumors. Study overall: Malignant and benign thyroid patients had repertoires compared in peripheral blood and tumor or nodule tissue.

Authors' methods: Researchers built a distant-metastasis classifier for papillary thyroid cancer that drew on CDR3 differences across clinicopathological groups. TCRdb re-clonotyped the PCR reads through MiXCR. The V and J calls were not made by the authors but by TCRdb's processing. The table shows tens of thousands of clones, with under 30% occurring only once. Germline V lookup: CDR1 SGHAT, CDR2 FQNNGV. The ends were cut back, 1 base at V and 0 bases at J, with 6 bases in the middle. The CDR3 spans 14 residues. Thyroid surgery was preceded by no treatment in any patient. Broader study findings: Significantly higher TCR beta diversity was reportedly seen in malignant thyroid tumors than benign nodules, in blood and tumor.

This rearrangement joins TRBV11-2 to TRBJ1-2; D gene ambiguous. This clonotype originated in a male donor with papillary thyroid cancer or a benign thyroid nodule (not recorded which). Some clones in this sample may be carry-over from other donors' samples. The material sequenced was blood. CDR3 residues: CASSLGGANYGYTF. The DNA of the CDR3 is TGTGCCAGCAGCTTAGGTGGGGCTAACTATGGCTACACCTTC.